The next 14 T cell receptor beta chains were all read from a single sample in a study of T cell repertoires in cytomegalovirus infection. For these TCRs, the target antigens are not known. TCRdb reprocessed the reads via MiXCR and lists one record per CDR3 protein. The sample holds hundreds of thousands of distinct CDR3 sequences, around 32% seen once. Sequenced here: cultured CD8+ T cells from PBMCs, sampled from culture after CMV antigen stimulation. These receptors originate from a human donor in good health (CMV status not recorded). Some clones in this sample may be carry-over from other donors' samples.

J is TRBJ2-2 and V is TRBV27, with 10 bases that match TRBD2. Germline assignment: CDR1 MNHEY and CDR2 SMNVEV (reference sequence). The CDR3 sequence is 17 residues long. The ends lost 6 bases at V and 5 bases at J; junction bases unmatched: 12. The CDR3 DNA reads TGTGCCAGCAGCCCAACCCAGAGCGGGGGGGAGACCGGGGAGCTGTTTTTT. Translating it yields CASSPTQSGGETGELFF.

For this clonotype: At one boundary the junction diverges from the germline segment, which might be a read error. This chain uses TRBV7-7 with TRBJ2-5; 10 bases fit TRBD2. In germline, CDR1 is SSHAT, CDR2 FNYEAQ (reference sequence). The length of the CDR3 is 15 residues. The CDR3, as DNA: TGTGCTAGCAGCCCCGGGACTAGCGACAAAGAGACCCAGTACTTC. It translates to CASSPGTSDKETQYF.

The table lists this clonotype with a few counts. The chain has TRBV29-1 and TRBJ2-1; D not resolved. The CDR3 has 15 residues. V gave up 0 bases and J gave up 8 bases, with 17 bases separating them. The germline V gene has CDR1 SQVTM and CDR2 ANQGSEA. DNA of the CDR3: TGCAGCGTTGAAGATCGCGGCCTCCCGGACGATGAGCAGTTCTTC. It encodes CSVEDRGLPDDEQFF.

This chain uses TRBV5-4 with TRBJ1-6; D perhaps matches TRBD1 (6 bases). V lost 3 bases, J lost 8 bases, and 12 bases lay in between. The CDR3 has 14 residues. Germline V gene data show CDR1 as SGHNT and CDR2 as YYREEE (reference sequence). The CDR3 here is CASSSAGGYSPLHF. The CDR3 nucleotides are TGTGCCAGCAGCTCCGCCGGGGGCTATTCACCCCTCCACTTT.

The chain uses TRBV7-8 and TRBJ1-1, with 7 bases identical to TRBD1. V was pared by 4 bases and J by 3 bases, with 5 bases of the junction left unmatched. The CDR3 sequence is 14 residues long. CDR1 and CDR2 (germline): SGHVS, FQNEAQ. The CDR3 DNA follows: TGTGCCAGCAGCTGGAGGGGGCGAGACACTGAAGCTTTCTTT. Protein product: CASSWRGRDTEAFF.

In its sample, this clonotype was seen a few times. The rearrangement joins TRBV6-1 to TRBJ2-7; 9 positions agree with TRBD2. Germline V gene sequence: CDR1 MNHNS, CDR2 SASEGT. V trimming: 3 bases; J trimming: 4 bases; junction bases outside the gene matches: 10. The CDR3 covers 16 residues. The CDR3 DNA is TGTGCCAGCAGTGAGGCTTACGGGACTAGCCGGTACGAGCAGTACGTC. This encodes CASSEAYGTSRYEQYV.

The chain has TRBV2 and TRBJ2-5, with 12 bases that match TRBD1. There are 16 residues in the CDR3. Germline V gene lookup returns CDR1 SNHLY and CDR2 FYNNEI. The trim removed 6 bases at V and 1 base at J, leaving 6 bases unmatched. The CDR3 sequence: CASRGGQGAFQETQYF. For the CDR3, the DNA is TGTGCCAGCAGAGGGGGACAGGGGGCCTTCCAAGAGACCCAGTACTTC.

This clonotype was seen a handful of times. The chain is built from TRBV7-2 and TRBJ1-4; unclear D gene. V lost 2 bases and J 0 bases, leaving 16 bases between the germline ends. CDR1 SGHTA and CDR2 FQGNSA come from the germline V gene. The CDR3 is made up of 18 amino acids. The CDR3 sequence: CASSLMFASPTTNEKLFF. CDR3 DNA sequence: TGTGCCAGCAGCTTAATGTTTGCCAGCCCCACAACTAATGAAAAACTGTTTTTT.

The chain couples TRBV6-1 to TRBJ2-7; possibly TRBD2 for D (6 bases). The CDR3 is 11 residues long. The germline CDR1 and CDR2 sequences are MNHNS and SASEGT. V lost 11 bases and J 9 bases, leaving 17 bases between the germline ends. The CDR3 is CASSRGLVQYV. CDR3 bases: TGTGCCTCCTCACGGGGACTCGTGCAGTACGTC.

The rearrangement uses TRBV6-1 and TRBJ2-3; TRBD2 matches at 10 bases. The V and J ends lost 3 bases and 1 base, in that order; junction bases with no gene match: 10. The CDR3 runs to 18 residues. In germline, CDR1 is MNHNS, CDR2 SASEGT. The CDR3 nucleotides read TGTGCCAGCAGTGAGATAACTAGCGGGGCGTACCGCACAGATACGCAGTATTTT. Its protein product is CASSEITSGAYRTDTQYF.

The genes are TRBV29-1 and TRBJ1-2; 7 bases fit TRBD1. The V gene's germline CDR1 is SQVTM and CDR2 ANQGSEA. The CDR3 runs 14 residues. J lost 3 bases, V lost 4 bases, and 8 bases had no gene match. CDR3: CSVGGEQGDYGYTF. CDR3 nucleotides: TGCAGCGTTGGAGGCGAGCAGGGGGACTATGGCTACACCTTC.

V gene TRBV25-1 combines with J gene TRBJ2-1, with 9 bases that match TRBD2. Germline trimming cut 2 bases from V and 4 bases from J; bases unmatched to any gene: 3. The CDR3 loop spans 15 amino acids. Germline loops: CDR1 MGHDK, CDR2 SYGVNS. Written as DNA, the CDR3 is TGTGCCAGCAGTGAAGGGAGCGGGGGGTACAATGAGCAGTTCTTC. This sequence encodes CASSEGSGGYNEQFF.

The J gene is TRBJ1-1, the V gene TRBV10-3; D might be TRBD1 (5 bases). The CDR3 is 14 amino acids. Germline V gene lookup returns CDR1 ENHRY and CDR2 SYGVKD. V was shortened by 5 bases and J by 3 bases, with 13 bases between the two germline ends. The CDR3 reads CAISLAGRDTEAFF. CDR3 DNA sequence: TGTGCCATCAGTTTGGCAGGGAGGGACACTGAAGCTTTCTTT.

In its sample, this clonotype was seen once. This clone may be a read error of a much larger clone one base away. The chain combines TRBV7-3 with TRBJ1-2, with D unresolved. V lost 1 base and J lost 3, with 6 bases in between. Looked up from germline, CDR1 is SGHTA and CDR2 is FQGTGA. CDR3 length equals 13 residues. The CDR3 DNA is TGTGCCAGCAGCTTAATTGGGGACTATGGCTACACCTTC. Translated: CASSLIGDYGYTF.